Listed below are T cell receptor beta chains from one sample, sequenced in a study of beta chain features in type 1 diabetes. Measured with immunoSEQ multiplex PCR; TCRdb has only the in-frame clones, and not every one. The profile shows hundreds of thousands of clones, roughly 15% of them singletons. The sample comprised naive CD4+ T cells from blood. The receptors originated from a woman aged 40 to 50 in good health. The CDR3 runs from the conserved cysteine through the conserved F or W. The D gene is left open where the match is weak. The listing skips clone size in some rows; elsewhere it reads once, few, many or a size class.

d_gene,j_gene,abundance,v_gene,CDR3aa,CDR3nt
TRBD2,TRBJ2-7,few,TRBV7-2,CASSSTSGDIQYF,TGTGCCAGCAGCTCGACTAGCGGGGACATACAGTACTTC
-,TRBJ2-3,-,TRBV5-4,CASSYPTVNTDTQYF,TGTGCCAGCAGCTACCCGACAGTTAACACAGATACGCAGTATTTT
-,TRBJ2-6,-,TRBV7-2,CASSLVGAGANVLTF,TGTGCCAGCAGCTTAGTAGGGGCTGGGGCCAACGTCCTGACTTTC
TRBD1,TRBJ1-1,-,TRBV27,CASSSPSYRGRTEAFF,TGTGCCAGCAGTTCCCCCTCTTACAGGGGCAGAACTGAAGCTTTCTTT
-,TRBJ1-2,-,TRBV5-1,CASRLGLFGNSALGYTF,TGCGCCAGCAGGCTTGGGTTGTTCGGAAATTCAGCGCTTGGCTACACCTTC
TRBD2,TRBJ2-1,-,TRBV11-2,CASSSQAGVGPFF,TGTGCCAGCAGCTCCCAAGCGGGGGTCGGTCCGTTCTTC
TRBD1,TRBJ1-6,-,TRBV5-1,CASRPATGQVNSPLHF,TGCGCCAGCAGACCCGCAACGGGACAGGTTAATTCACCCCTCCACTTT
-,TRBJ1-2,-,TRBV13,CASSPSGTLNYGYTF,TGTGCCAGCAGCCCAAGCGGGACACTTAACTATGGCTACACCTTC
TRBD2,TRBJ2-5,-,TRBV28,CASSGAGGWETQYF,TGTGCCAGCAGTGGAGCGGGGGGTTGGGAGACCCAGTACTTC
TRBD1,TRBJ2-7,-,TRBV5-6,CASSRTGEEYF,TGTGCCAGCAGCCGTACAGGGGAAGAGTACTTC
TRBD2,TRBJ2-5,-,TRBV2,CASSAAGGPETQYF,TGTGCCAGCAGTGCCGCGGGGGGGCCTGAGACCCAGTACTTC
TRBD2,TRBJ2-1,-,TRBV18,CASSRSGGGNEQFF,TGTGCCAGCTCACGGTCGGGCGGGGGCAATGAGCAGTTCTTC
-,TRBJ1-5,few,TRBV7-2,CASSSGGGSNQPQHF,TGTGCCAGCAGCTCCGGGGGGGGCAGCAATCAGCCCCAGCATTTT
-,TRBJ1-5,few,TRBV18,CASSPTEYNQPQHF,TGTGCCAGCTCACCGACAGAATACAATCAGCCCCAGCATTTT
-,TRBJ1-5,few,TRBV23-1,CASSQGTPRNNQPQHF,TGCGCCAGCAGTCAAGGGACACCCCGTAACAATCAGCCCCAGCATTTT
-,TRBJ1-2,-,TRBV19,CASGQSYGYTF,TGTGCCAGTGGACAGTCCTATGGCTACACCTTC
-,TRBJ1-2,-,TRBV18,CASSPAENYGYTF,TGTGCCAGCTCACCAGCCGAGAACTATGGCTACACCTTC
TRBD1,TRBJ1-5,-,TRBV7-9,CASSFTDRFDSNQPQHF,TGTGCCAGCAGCTTTACGGACAGGTTCGATAGCAATCAGCCCCAGCATTTT
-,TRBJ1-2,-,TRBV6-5,CASSNREGYTF,TGTGCCAGCTCCAACCGGGAAGGCTACACCTTC
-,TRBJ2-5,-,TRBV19,CASSPRRGRQETQYF,TGTGCCAGTAGCCCCCGTAGGGGTAGACAAGAGACCCAGTACTTC
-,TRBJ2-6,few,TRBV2,CASSGGHNSGANVLTF,TGTGCCAGCAGTGGGGGACATAACTCTGGGGCCAACGTCCTGACTTTC
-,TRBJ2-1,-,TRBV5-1,CASSLGANEQFF,TGCGCCAGCAGCTTGGGGGCCAATGAGCAGTTCTTC
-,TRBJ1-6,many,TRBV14,CASSQRQNSPLHF,TGTGCCAGCAGCCAGAGACAGAATTCACCCCTCCACTTT
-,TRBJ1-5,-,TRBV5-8,CASSLVGVREGQPQHF,TGTGCCAGCAGCTTGGTCGGGGTTCGGGAGGGTCAGCCCCAGCATTTT
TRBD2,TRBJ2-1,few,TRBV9,CASSVGRTSGGLDEQFF,TGTGCCAGCAGCGTAGGCCGGACTAGCGGGGGACTCGATGAGCAGTTCTTC
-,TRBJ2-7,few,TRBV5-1,CASSLVAPSSYEQYF,TGCGCCAGCAGCTTGGTGGCACCTAGCTCCTACGAGCAGTACTTC
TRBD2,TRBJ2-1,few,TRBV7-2,CASSSQRGGSYNEQFF,TGTGCCAGCAGCTCCCAGCGGGGAGGCTCTTACAATGAGCAGTTCTTC
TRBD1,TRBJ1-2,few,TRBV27,CASSQKPGQNYGYTF,TGTGCCAGCAGTCAGAAGCCGGGACAGAACTATGGCTACACCTTC
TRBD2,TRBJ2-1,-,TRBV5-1,CASSSGLAGEFSYNEQFF,TGCGCCAGCAGCTCTGGACTAGCGGGGGAGTTCTCCTACAATGAGCAGTTCTTC